This T cell receptor beta chain appears in the sequencing data of a study of blood T cell repertoires in COVID-19. Study summary: PBMCs, B-cell-depleted T cells, or T cells provided the cDNA or gDNA that made up the material.

This CDR3 has 17 amino acids. Deletions cut 2 bases from V and 5 bases from J, with 21 bases between. Looked up from germline, CDR1 is KGHSY and CDR2 is FQNENV. How the authors handled the data: Amplification of reference gene primers was used by the study to estimate nucleated cell counts. Measured with immunoSEQ multiplex PCR; TCRdb has only the in-frame clones, and not every one. The DNA gave D and trimming, while V, J and clone size come from that table. The repertoire holds about 61,000 clones, with roughly 90% as singletons. Specimen: peripheral blood. The rearrangement links TRBV16 to TRBJ1-1; possibly TRBD1 for D (5 bases). The sequence came from a woman between 45 and 65 years old with active or convalescent COVID-19. The CDR3 DNA reads TGTGCCAGCAGCCAAATCCCGGCAATCGAGGGGAGGACTGAAGCTTTCTTT. Amino acids: CASSQIPAIEGRTEAFF.